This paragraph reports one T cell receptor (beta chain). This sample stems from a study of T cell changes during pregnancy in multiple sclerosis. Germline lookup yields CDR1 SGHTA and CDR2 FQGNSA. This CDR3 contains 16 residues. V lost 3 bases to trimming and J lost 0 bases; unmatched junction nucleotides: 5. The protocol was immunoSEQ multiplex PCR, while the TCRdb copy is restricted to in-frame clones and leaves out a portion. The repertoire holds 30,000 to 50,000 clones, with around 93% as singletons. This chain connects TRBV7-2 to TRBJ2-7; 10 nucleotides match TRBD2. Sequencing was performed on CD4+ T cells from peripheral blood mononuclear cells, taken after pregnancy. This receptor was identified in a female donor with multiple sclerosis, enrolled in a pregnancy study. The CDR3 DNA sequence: TGTGCCAGCAGCTTTCTGAGCGGGGGGGCCTCCTACGAGCAGTACTTC. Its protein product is CASSFLSGGASYEQYF.